This T cell receptor beta chain emerged from a study of blood T cell repertoires in COVID-19. Clones were sequenced by immunoSEQ multiplex PCR, and TCRdb holds only the in-frame ones, with some missing. The table shows some 93,000 clones, with approximately 84% occurring only once. Germline lookup yields CDR1 MRHNA and CDR2 SNTAGT. V gave up 4 bases and J gave up 4 bases, with 12 bases separating them. This CDR3 is built from 14 residues. The receptor comes from a man aged 70 or older with acute or convalescent COVID-19. What was sequenced was peripheral blood. V usage is TRBV6-4 and J usage is TRBJ2-3; D perhaps matches TRBD2 (5 bases). For the CDR3, the DNA is TGTGCCAGCAGTGTCCGGGAAGGATCAGATACGCAGTATTTT. Translating gives CASSVREGSDTQYF.